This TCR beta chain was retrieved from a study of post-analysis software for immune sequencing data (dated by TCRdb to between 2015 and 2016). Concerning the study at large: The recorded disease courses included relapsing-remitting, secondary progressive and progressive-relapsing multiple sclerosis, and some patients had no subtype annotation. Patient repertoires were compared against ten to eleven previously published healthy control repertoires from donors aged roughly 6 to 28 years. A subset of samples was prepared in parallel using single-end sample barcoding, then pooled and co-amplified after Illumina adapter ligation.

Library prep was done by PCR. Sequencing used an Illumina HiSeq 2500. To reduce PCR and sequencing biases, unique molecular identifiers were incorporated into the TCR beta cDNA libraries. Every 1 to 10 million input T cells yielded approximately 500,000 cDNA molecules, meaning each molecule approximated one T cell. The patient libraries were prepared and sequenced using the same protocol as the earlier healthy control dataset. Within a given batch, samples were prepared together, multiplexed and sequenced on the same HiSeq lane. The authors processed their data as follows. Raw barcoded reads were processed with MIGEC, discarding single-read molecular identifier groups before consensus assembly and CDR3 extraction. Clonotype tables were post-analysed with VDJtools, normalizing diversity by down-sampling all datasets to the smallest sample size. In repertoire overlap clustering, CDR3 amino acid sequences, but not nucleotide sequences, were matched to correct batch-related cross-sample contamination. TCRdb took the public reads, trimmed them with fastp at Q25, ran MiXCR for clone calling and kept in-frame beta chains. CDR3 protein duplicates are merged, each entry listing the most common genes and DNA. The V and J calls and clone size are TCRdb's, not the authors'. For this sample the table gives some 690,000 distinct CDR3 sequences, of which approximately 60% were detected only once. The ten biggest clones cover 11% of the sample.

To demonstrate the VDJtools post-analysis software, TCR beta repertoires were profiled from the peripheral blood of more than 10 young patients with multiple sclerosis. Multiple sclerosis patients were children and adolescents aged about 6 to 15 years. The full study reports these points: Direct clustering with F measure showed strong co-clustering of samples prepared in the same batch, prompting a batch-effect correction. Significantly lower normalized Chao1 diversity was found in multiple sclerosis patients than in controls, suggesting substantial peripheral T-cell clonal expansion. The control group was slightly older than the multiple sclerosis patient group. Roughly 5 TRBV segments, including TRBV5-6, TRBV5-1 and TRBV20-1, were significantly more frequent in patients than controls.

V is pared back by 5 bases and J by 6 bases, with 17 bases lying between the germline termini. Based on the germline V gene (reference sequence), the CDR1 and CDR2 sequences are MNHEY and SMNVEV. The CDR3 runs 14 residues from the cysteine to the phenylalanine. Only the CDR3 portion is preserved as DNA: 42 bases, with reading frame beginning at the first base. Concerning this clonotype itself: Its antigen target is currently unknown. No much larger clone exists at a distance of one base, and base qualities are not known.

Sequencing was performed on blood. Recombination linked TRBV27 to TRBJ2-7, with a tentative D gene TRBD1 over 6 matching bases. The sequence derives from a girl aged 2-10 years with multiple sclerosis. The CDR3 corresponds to CASSPLTTGTEQYF. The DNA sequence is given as TGTGCCAGCAGTCCACTCACCACAGGGACCGAGCAGTACTTC.